The 9 T cell receptor beta chains presented below share a single source sample, sequenced in a study of T cell repertoires in cytomegalovirus infection (dated by TCRdb to the late 2010s). Sequencing instrument: Illumina HiSeq 1500. TCRdb ran its own pipeline on the public reads, namely fastp trimming at Q25 and MiXCR clone calling, and kept in-frame beta chains. CDR3 protein duplicates are merged, each entry listing the most common genes and DNA. The sample table lists around 740,000 distinct CDR3 sequences, 35% of them with a count of one. The biggest ten clones account for around 3% of the sample. The sequenced sample consisted of PBMCs. The receptors shown here come from a human donor in good health (CMV status not recorded). Some clones in this sample may be carry-over from other donors' samples.

The chain carries TRBV12-3 or TRBV12-4 and TRBJ1-1, with D unresolved. Trimming cost V 6 bases and J 1 base, with 12 bases left between them. CDR3 length: 14 residues. CDR3 sequence reads: CASSYVRGNTEAFF. CDR3 nucleotides: TGTGCCAGCAGCTATGTCCGGGGGAACACTGAAGCTTTCTTT.

The gene calls are TRBV28 and TRBJ2-2, with a possible D match to TRBD1 (7 bases). Germline V gives CDR1 MDHEN, CDR2 SYDVKM. V was pared by 1 base and J by 3 bases, with 9 bases between. CDR3 length: 15 residues. The CDR3 region has the DNA TGTGCCAGCAGTTTATTCAGGGGGGACACCGGGGAGCTGTTTTTT. Translated: CASSLFRGDTGELFF. The entire variable domain, with the rest obtained from reference TRBV28 and TRBJ2-2, is as follows: DVKVTQSSRYLVKRTGEKVFLECVQDMDHENMFWYRQDPGLGLRLIYFSYDVKMKEKGDIPEGYSVSREKKERFSLILESASTNQTSMYLCASSLFRGDTGELFFGEGSRLTVL.

The gene calls are TRBV6-2 or TRBV6-3 and TRBJ1-2; TRBD1 matches 9 bases. CDR3 size: 18 residues. V gave up 3 bases and J gave up 0 bases; unmatched junction bases: 11. In germline, CDR1 is MNHEY, CDR2 SVGEGT. CDR3 amino acids: CASSYRPETGGSNYGYTF. The CDR3 nucleotides are TGTGCCAGCAGTTATCGTCCCGAGACAGGGGGATCTAACTATGGCTACACCTTC.

The chain uses TRBV20-1 and TRBJ2-5; TRBD2 agrees at 8 bases. Germline V lookup: CDR1 DFQATT, CDR2 SNEGSKA (reference sequence). J gave up 4 bases and V 5 bases, and 9 bases lay outside the gene matches. This CDR3 spans 14 amino acids. The CDR3 here is CSASGGGLGETQYF. The CDR3 DNA follows: TGCAGTGCTTCCGGGGGGGGGTTGGGAGAGACCCAGTACTTC.

This chain joins TRBV19 and TRBJ1-4, with a tentative D call TRBD1 (5 bases). CDR1 LNHDA and CDR2 SQIVND come from the germline V gene (reference sequence). The CDR3 covers 15 residues. V was pared by 6 bases and J by 0 bases, with 11 bases between. The CDR3 protein is CASSQTDATNEKLFF. For the CDR3, the DNA is TGTGCCAGTAGCCAGACAGACGCAACTAATGAAAAACTGTTTTTT.

V gene TRBV11-2 combines with J gene TRBJ1-4; D is perhaps TRBD1 (5 bases). CDR1 and CDR2 from the germline V gene are SGHAT and FQNNGV. There are 14 residues in the CDR3. V gave up 3 bases and J gave up 6 bases, with 11 bases separating them. The CDR3 coding sequence is TGTGCCAGCAGCTTCCCCGGGGCGGATGAAAAACTGTTTTTT. Its translation: CASSFPGADEKLFF. Looking up the rest from reference TRBV11-2 and TRBJ1-4 gives the full variable domain: EAGVAQSPRYKIIEKRQSVAFWCNPISGHATLYWYQQILGQGPKLLIQFQNNGVVDDSQLPKDRFSAERLKGVDSTLKIQPAKLEDSAVYLCASSFPGADEKLFFGSGTQLSVL.

This CDR3 is CASSPSGDPSYEQYF. In nucleotides, the CDR3 is TGTGCCAGCAGCCCGAGTGGGGATCCCTCCTACGAGCAGTACTTC. J is TRBJ2-7 and V is TRBV5-4; D is undetermined. CDR3 length: 15 residues. Trimming took 4 bases from V and 0 from J, leaving 14 bases between them. CDR1 and CDR2 (germline): SGHNT, YYREEE (reference sequence). Looking up the rest from reference TRBV5-4 and TRBJ2-7 gives the full variable domain: ETGVTQSPTHLIKTRGQQVTLRCSSQSGHNTVSWYQQALGQGPQFIFQYYREEENGRGNFPPRFSGLQFPNYSSELNVNALELDDSALYLCASSPSGDPSYEQYFGPGTRLTVT.

V gene TRBV27 combines with J gene TRBJ2-7, with unresolved D. Deletions cut 5 bases from V and 2 bases from J, with 10 bases between. The CDR3 loop spans 13 amino acids. Germline CDR1 is MNHEY and CDR2 is SMNVEV (reference sequence). CDR3 sequence: CASSTVIAYEQYF. Written as DNA, the CDR3 is TGTGCCAGCAGTACTGTGATTGCCTACGAGCAGTACTTC.

Only one count was recorded for this clonotype. The chain recombines TRBV19 with TRBJ2-1, with TRBD1 identical over 7 bases. CDR3 length equals 13 residues. CDR1 and CDR2 (germline): LNHDA, SQIVND (reference sequence). With 5 bases clipped from V and 3 bases from J, the junction kept 1 base outside the gene matches. The CDR3 sequence is CASSQGVYNEQFF. CDR3 DNA sequence: TGTGCCAGTAGTCAGGGGGTCTACAATGAGCAGTTCTTC.